The following is a T cell receptor beta chain sequence with its context. This sample stems from a study of cytomegalovirus exposure and HLA in healthy donors. The PCR made use of 60 Vbeta and 13 Jbeta primers. Repertoires were generated with immunoSEQ multiplex PCR, while TCRdb's copy carries only in-frame clones and drops some. In the table there are around 140,000 clones, 70% to 85% of which are singletons. The origin of this receptor is a male donor in good health and CMV-seronegative. Sequences were obtained from PBMCs.

CDR3 amino acids: CASSFRIQETQYF. In DNA, the CDR3 is TGCGCCAGCAGCTTCAGGATTCAAGAGACCCAGTACTTC. The V gene is TRBV5-1, the J gene TRBJ2-5; unclear D gene. V was pared by 2 bases and J by 2 bases, with 7 bases between. The CDR3 extends over 13 amino acids. The V gene's germline CDR1 is SGHRS and CDR2 YFSETQ.